This TCR beta chain was observed in a study of T cell responses to AZD1222 COVID-19 vaccine (dated by TCRdb to the early 2020s). A note on the overall study: Because spike-specific TCR depth and breadth did not differ between the two schedules, AZD1222 recipients who got a second dose at roughly 4 weeks were pooled with those who got a second dose at roughly 12 weeks. A total of about 230 trial participants underwent TCR sequencing, of whom some 210 received two doses of AZD1222 and around 26 received two doses of the MenACWY control vaccine. Enrollment into the trials was organized by age into subgroups of 18-55, 56-69 and 70-plus years, and those subgroups contained approximately 150, 30 and 60 TCR-sequenced participants, respectively. Broader findings and caveats from the paper: Vaccine-associated CD4 TCRs spanned the whole spike protein, with dominant responses in regions 160-218 and 743-854. Nearly half of unique spike-specific TCRs reportedly recognized epitopes outside regions mutated in the B.1.351 and B.1.1.7 variants. Most participants were white British and females outnumbered males, and the authors suggested that clonal diversity may have been underestimated. Only a handful of AZD1222 recipients were SARS-CoV-2 seropositive at baseline, limiting conclusions about previously exposed vaccinees. Because no samples from the day 14 peak response were available, repertoires could be characterized only after the peak T cell response. After two AZD1222 doses, spike-specific TCR breadth and depth were significantly higher than at day 0 and than in MenACWY recipients. The 56-69-year group was small, and its depth increase did not reach significance, likely because of low power.

Turning to this clone: There is no known antigen for this receptor. No much larger clonotype is one base removed from it; base qualities were not supplied.

The CDR3 regions of human TCRbeta chains were subjected to immunosequencing. From the authors' description of their analysis: TCRs in the repertoires were matched against a reference library of SARS-CoV-2-specific TCRs that had been generated with the MIRA antigen-specificity platform. Breadth was defined as the fraction of unique TCRs that were SARS-CoV-2-associated, and depth was defined as the fraction of total T cells that were SARS-CoV-2-associated. Using the MIRA data, each spike-specific TCR was assigned both to the spike region to which the TCR was reactive and to a CD4 or CD8 class. Log10-transformed breadth and depth values were compared by one-way ANOVA with Sidak's multiple comparisons tests. Sourced from immuneACCESS, this table was stored by TCRdb with only in-frame sequences that have V and J called. A share of the clones is absent; for the studies checked, an unresolved V gene accounts for under half, and the remainder has no known explanation. V, J and clone size derive from that table, while D and trimming were established from the DNA sequence. Recorded for this sample are under 150,000 clones; roughly 87% of them occurred a single time. 7.5% to 8% of the sample goes to the ten largest clones.

The time point label, read with the paper, signifies: baseline before first vaccination. The vaccinee samples were drawn from two UK trials, COV001 and COV002, one of which was a single-blind randomized controlled phase 2/3 trial testing AZD1222 (ChAdOx1 nCoV-19) in healthy adults. For TCRbeta chain sequencing, PBMC samples were collected from trial participants at day 0 and at day 28 after the second dose. V drops 0 bases and J drops 5 bases, leaving 6 bases in between. Reading the germline V gene gives CDR1 SGDLS and CDR2 YYNGEE. The cysteine opens and the phenylalanine closes a CDR3 of 13 amino acids. Just the 39-base CDR3 DNA is kept, in frame starting at base 1.

Sequencing used peripheral blood, obtained on day 0 of AZD1222 vaccination. The sequence derives from an adult in good health. This receptor chain uses TRBV9 and TRBJ1-5; too little of a D gene remains to name it. The nucleotide sequence reads TGTGCCAGCAGCGTAGCCCTCTATCAGCCCCAGCATTTT. It encodes CASSVALYQPQHF.